The next 21 T cell receptor beta chains were all read from a single sample in a study of PD-1 blockade in classical Hodgkin lymphoma. The method was immunoSEQ multiplex PCR; TCRdb's version includes in-frame clones alone and lacks a portion of them. Altogether approximately 11,000 clones are present, approximately 71% being singletons, with the ten largest covering more than 9%. Relapses following autologous stem cell transplantation were seen in all patients, with brentuximab vedotin exposure varying. The starting material was peripheral blood mononuclear cells (PBMCs), obtained at baseline. The receptors derive from a human donor with classical Hodgkin lymphoma.

The chain combines TRBV7-2 with TRBJ2-1; 7 bases are a match to TRBD1. CDR3 length equals 15 residues. The V gene's germline CDR1 is SGHTA and CDR2 FQGNSA. The V segment lost 5 bases and the J segment 2 bases; nucleotides outside the gene matches: 6. Written as DNA, the CDR3 is TGTGCCAGCAGCCTACAGGGGACGACCTACAATGAGCAGTTCTTC. Protein: CASSLQGTTYNEQFF.

V is TRBV10-3 and J is TRBJ2-7, with TRBD1 matching over 8 bases. In germline, CDR1 is ENHRY, CDR2 SYGVKD. V trimming: 4 bases; J trimming: 7 bases; junction bases outside the gene matches: 9. The CDR3 extends over 14 amino acids. CDR3 DNA: TGTGCCATCAGTGGACAGGGGCTAACGGGGGAGCAGTACTTC. Its protein is CAISGQGLTGEQYF.

This clone has just one count. V and J are TRBV5-5 and TRBJ2-7; 7 bases are shared with TRBD1. The germline V gene encodes CDR1 SGHKS and CDR2 YYEKEE (reference sequence). This CDR3 region has 15 residues. V trimming: 4 bases; J trimming: 2 bases; junction bases outside the gene matches: 9. CDR3: CASSQNRGGAYEQYF. The CDR3 DNA reads as TGTGCCAGCAGCCAGAACAGGGGTGGCGCCTACGAGCAGTACTTC.

This clone was observed a handful of times. The chain carries TRBV6-5 and TRBJ2-3, with D unresolved. The CDR3 is made up of 14 amino acids. Trimming cost V 6 bases and J 6 bases, with 16 bases left between them. Looked up from germline, CDR1 is MNHEY and CDR2 is SVGAGI. CDR3 amino acids: CASSPGYPPDTQYF. Here the CDR3 DNA reads TGTGCCAGCAGCCCTGGATATCCCCCCGATACGCAGTATTTT.

This clone has just one count. This chain connects TRBV6-1 to TRBJ1-2; D unresolved. The V and J ends lost 0 bases and 7 bases respectively, with 21 bases between them. This CDR3 comprises 17 residues. Per the germline V gene, CDR1 is MNHNS and CDR2 is SASEGT. CDR3 nucleotide sequence: TGTGCCAGCAGTGAAGCGGGTAAGATAGGAGGGATCGTTGGCTACACCTTC. Amino acids: CASSEAGKIGGIVGYTF.

This clone was seen a single time. The chain uses TRBV19 and TRBJ1-1; no reliable D call. Germline CDR1 is LNHDA and CDR2 is SQIVND (reference sequence). This CDR3 has 14 residues. Trimming stripped 7 bases from V and 4 bases from J, with 16 bases between. DNA of the CDR3: TGTGCCAGTAAAGTCCAGGATCAGGCCACTGAAGCTTTCTTT. It codes for CASKVQDQATEAFF.

V gene TRBV28 combines with J gene TRBJ1-2, with TRBD1 matching over 10 bases. This CDR3 spans 14 amino acids. The trim removed 3 bases at V and 5 bases at J, leaving 3 bases unmatched. Per germline, CDR1 MDHEN and CDR2 SYDVKM. This CDR3 is CASSLLDRGYGYTF. For the CDR3, the DNA is TGTGCCAGCAGTTTGTTGGACAGGGGGTATGGCTACACCTTC.

This clone has more than one count but fewer than ten. The rearrangement joins TRBV29-1 to TRBJ2-7, with D maybe TRBD1 (5 bases). This CDR3 comprises 14 residues. V lost 4 bases and J 4 bases, leaving 17 bases between the germline ends. Germline CDR1 reads SQVTM; CDR2 reads ANQGSEA. CDR3 amino acids: CSVVEAGLRYEQYF. The DNA of the CDR3 is TGCAGCGTTGTCGAGGCAGGGTTGAGGTACGAGCAGTACTTC.

The chain joins TRBV6-5 to TRBJ2-7; TRBD2 might be the D (6 bases). V was shortened by 5 bases and J by 3 bases, with 14 bases between the two germline ends. The CDR3 is 14 amino acids. Germline CDR1 reads MNHEY; CDR2 reads SVGAGI. This chain's CDR3 is CASSEYGGDYEQYF. The CDR3 DNA follows: TGTGCCAGCAGTGAATACGGAGGGGACTACGAGCAGTACTTC.

The chain joins TRBV11-3 to TRBJ2-3; the match to TRBD2 covers 16 bases. Germline V gene lookup returns CDR1 SGHNT and CDR2 YENEEA. This CDR3 has 17 amino acids. V trimming: 1 base; J trimming: 5 bases; junction bases outside the gene matches: 3. CDR3 loop: CASSLVGLAGGQDTQYF. DNA of the CDR3: TGTGCCAGCAGCTTAGTGGGACTAGCGGGGGGGCAAGATACGCAGTATTTT. Drawing the rest from reference TRBV11-3 and TRBJ2-3, the complete variable domain is EAGVVQSPRYKIIEKKQPVAFWCNPISGHNTLYWYLQNLGQGPELLIRYENEEAVDDSQLPKDRFSAERLKGVDSTLKIQPAELGDSAVYLCASSLVGLAGGQDTQYFGPGTRLTVL.

The J gene is TRBJ2-3, the V gene TRBV5-3; 8 positions agree with TRBD2. TRBV5-3 is sorted into the ORF group, with uncertain function. There are 13 residues in the CDR3. The trim removed 6 bases at V and 6 bases at J, leaving 6 bases unmatched. The CDR3 sequence: CARKRGGEDTQYF. The CDR3 DNA is TGTGCCAGAAAACGGGGGGGCGAGGATACGCAGTATTTT.

The rearrangement joins TRBV7-2 to TRBJ1-1, with no clear D. The CDR3 has 13 residues. V was clipped by 7 bases and J by 0 bases, with 9 bases between them. Germline CDR1 and CDR2: SGHTA and FQGNSA. As DNA, the CDR3 is TGTGCCAGCAACCTCAGGATGAACACTGAAGCTTTCTTT. The encoded protein is CASNLRMNTEAFF. Combining the CDR3 with reference TRBV7-2 and TRBJ1-1 gives the whole variable domain GAGVSQSPSNKVTEKGKDVELRCDPISGHTALYWYRQSLGQGLEFLIYFQGNSAPDKSGLPSDRFSAERTGGSVSTLTIQRTQQEDSAVYLCASNLRMNTEAFFGQGTRLTVV.

This rearrangement joins TRBV7-3 to TRBJ2-5, with 7 bases that match TRBD1. The J call may not be correct, given that the DNA end is closer to TRBJ2-7. Per germline, CDR1 SGHTA and CDR2 FQGTGA. The CDR3 consists of 12 residues. The CDR3 reads CASLKGGGEQYF. In DNA form, the CDR3 reads TGTGCCAGCCTAAAAGGGGGCGGCGAGCAGTACTTC.

A few counts support this clone. The same CDR3 arises from other DNA sequences in this sample as well. This chain links TRBV30 with TRBJ1-1; D remains ambiguous. Between the trimmed V and J ends, which lost 0 bases and 6 bases, there was a span of 5 bases. CDR1 is GTSNPN and CDR2 is SVGIG in the germline V gene (reference sequence). The CDR3 length is 11 residues. The CDR3 reads CAWSVLSEAFF. Written as DNA, the CDR3 is TGTGCCTGGAGTGTACTTTCTGAAGCTTTCTTT.

The chain joins TRBV5-6 to TRBJ2-7; a possible D gene is TRBD2 (6 bases). The CDR3 length is 12 residues. Per the germline V gene, CDR1 is SGHDT and CDR2 is YYEEEE. V was shortened by 4 bases and J by 3 bases, with 8 bases between the two germline ends. The CDR3 DNA sequence: TGTGCCAGCAGCCCCGGGGGCTACGAGCAGTACTTC. It is translated as CASSPGGYEQYF.

The rearrangement links TRBV10-3 to TRBJ2-5; D might be TRBD2 (6 bases). V was trimmed by 0 bases and J by 4 bases, leaving 12 bases between them. The CDR3 spans 15 residues. CDR1 and CDR2 from the germline V gene are ENHRY and SYGVKD. The CDR3 coding sequence is TGTGCCATCAGTGAGTCGATTCTGGGGGGAGAGACCCAGTACTTC. Translation gives CAISESILGGETQYF.

The chain carries TRBV7-8 and TRBJ2-5; the D gene is possibly TRBD2 (6 bases). With 3 bases removed from V and 5 bases from J, the gap between germline ends came to 16 bases. Germline CDR1 SGHVS, CDR2 FQNEAQ. CDR3 length equals 15 residues. Here the CDR3 reads CASSLGWSSDETQYF. DNA for the CDR3: TGTGCCAGCAGCTTGGGGTGGTCTAGCGACGAGACCCAGTACTTC.

This chain links TRBV18 with TRBJ2-7; possibly TRBD2 for D (5 bases). The CDR3 is made up of 13 amino acids. CDR1 is KGHSH, CDR2 LQKENI, per germline. V lost 9 bases, J lost 7 bases, and 19 bases lay in between. CDR3 in DNA: TGTGCCAGTTCGTATCTCAGCTCGGGAGAGCAGTACTTC. The encoded protein is CASSYLSSGEQYF.

The chain joins TRBV7-2 to TRBJ2-7, with D possibly being TRBD2 (6 bases). Trimming stripped 1 base from V and 0 bases from J, with 10 bases between. The length of the CDR3 is 15 residues. The germline V gene encodes CDR1 SGHTA and CDR2 FQGNSA. The CDR3 sequence is CASSLVGGASYEQYF. The CDR3 DNA reads as TGTGCCAGCAGCTTAGTGGGAGGCGCCTCCTACGAGCAGTACTTC.

V usage is TRBV29-1 and J usage is TRBJ2-3, with D possibly being TRBD1 or TRBD2 (5 bases each). This CDR3 has 16 amino acids. CDR1 SQVTM and CDR2 ANQGSEA come from the germline V gene. V lost 5 bases and J lost 4, with 22 bases in between. As DNA, the CDR3 is TGCAGCGTTATCGGCTATGGGTTTAGGGACGCAGATACGCAGTATTTT. Residues: CSVIGYGFRDADTQYF.

This sequence joins TRBV30 and TRBJ1-3; the D gene is possibly TRBD1 (5 bases). The CDR3 contains 16 residues. The V gene lost 0 bases and the J gene lost 3 bases, with 15 bases spanning the gap. Germline CDR1 reads GTSNPN; CDR2 reads SVGIG (reference sequence). The CDR3, as DNA: TGTGCCTGGAGTGTCCAGATCGGGAGGGGTGGAAACACCATATATTTT. Encoded protein: CAWSVQIGRGGNTIYF.